This T cell receptor (beta chain) was captured in a study of T cells expressing NK-cell markers. Study overall: Out of eight donors sequenced, seven tested HCMV-seropositive and the remaining one seronegative. General study findings and limits: Whether the expanded NKG2C+ T cell clones recognized HCMV remained unclear. In about six donors, dominant CD3+CD56+NKG2C+ clonotypes ranked among the top 10 CD8+ clonotypes.

About this clonotype: Its target is not known.

In generating TCR beta cDNA, 5'RACE template switching with UMIs was used. TCRdb reprocessed the 5' RACE reads, with one entry per CDR3 protein and no DNA. Its table records about 20,000 distinct CDR3 sequences. The sequence came from a man aged 18-75 years in good health. Material: blood T cells: a sorted CD56 or NKG2C T cell subset, CD4+ or CD8+ T cells, or bulk PBMC T cells (not recorded which).

Here the CDR3 reads CSAYLGSGETQYF. The gene calls are TRBV29-1 and TRBJ2-5; TCRdb's D call, TRBD2, is unchecked because there is no DNA. Germline V lookup: CDR1 SQVTM, CDR2 ANQGSEA. This CDR3 comprises 13 residues. Drawing the rest from reference TRBV29-1 and TRBJ2-5, the complete variable domain is SAVISQKPSRDICQRGTSLTIQCQVDSQVTMMFWYRQQPGQSLTLIATANQGSEATYESGFVIDKFPISRPNLTFSTLTVSNMSPEDSSIYLCSAYLGSGETQYFGPGTRLLVL.